This TCR beta chain stems from a study of cytomegalovirus exposure and HLA in healthy donors. The PCR employed 60 Vbeta primers together with 13 Jbeta primers. Measured with immunoSEQ multiplex PCR; TCRdb has only the in-frame clones, and not every one. The sample yields some 190,000 clones, 70% to 80% seen once. The sample was PBMCs. The clonotype comes from a woman aged 50 to 60 in good health and CMV-seronegative.

The CDR3 nucleotides read TGTGCCAGCAACGGGGGCGGGGGGGGGATGCTTGGCTACACCTTC. It encodes CASNGGGGGMLGYTF. The chain recombines TRBV6-6 with TRBJ1-2; perhaps TRBD1 as D (6 bases). The CDR3 runs to 15 residues. Trimming removed 7 bases at V and 7 bases at J, with 22 bases between. Germline V gene lookup returns CDR1 MNHNY and CDR2 SVGAGI (reference sequence).